These 27 T cell receptor beta chains came from one sample sequenced in a study of CD8 T cells in Susac syndrome. RNA in amounts of roughly 0.5 to 1 ug was reverse transcribed with random hexamers. TCRdb re-called the immunoSEQ multiplex PCR reads through MiXCR, storing one row per CDR3 protein. This table holds about 400,000 distinct CDR3 sequences, 85% to 90% found once. The source material was CD8+ T cells from PBMCs. Receptors originate from a human donor with multiple sclerosis.

The chain recombines TRBV6-6 with TRBJ1-2, with a possible D match to TRBD1 (5 bases). The germline gives CDR1 MNHNY, CDR2 SVGAGI (reference sequence). The CDR3 sequence is 13 residues long. V was cut by 6 bases and J by 8 bases, with 16 bases left in between. CDR3: CASSGGEVRGYTF. The CDR3 DNA sequence: TGTGCCAGCAGCGGAGGGGAGGTTCGGGGCTACACCTTC.

The V and J genes are TRBV12-3 or TRBV12-4 and TRBJ1-4; tentatively, D is TRBD1 (5 bases). Deletions cut 7 bases from V and 7 bases from J, with 31 bases between. This CDR3 has 19 residues. The CDR3 loop is CASTFRVFNKRDSTEKLFF. In nucleotides, the CDR3 is TGTGCCAGCACTTTCCGCGTCTTTAACAAAAGGGACTCCACTGAAAAACTGTTTTTT.

The chain joins TRBV20-1 to TRBJ2-3; D gene unclear. With 0 bases removed from V and 6 bases from J, the gap between germline ends came to 13 bases. The CDR3 has 14 residues. Per germline, CDR1 DFQATT and CDR2 SNEGSKA (reference sequence). CDR3 sequence: CSARDRERRDTQYF. The CDR3 nucleotides are TGCAGTGCTAGAGATCGAGAGCGCCGGGATACGCAGTATTTT.

This chain links TRBV7-8 with TRBJ2-5, with 7 bases that match TRBD2. The J segment lost 4 bases and the V segment lost 5 bases, leaving 7 bases of the junction unmatched. Germline CDR1 is SGHVS and CDR2 is FQNEAQ. This CDR3 is 14 amino acids long. The CDR3 DNA sequence: TGTGCCAGCAGCCTGGGAGGGACGGTAGAGACCCAGTACTTC. Its translation is CASSLGGTVETQYF.

This chain connects TRBV19 to TRBJ1-1, with D maybe TRBD1 (6 bases). The CDR3 contains 15 residues. Germline lookup yields CDR1 LNHDA and CDR2 SQIVND (reference sequence). The germline V and J ends were trimmed by 6 bases and 0 bases, with 14 bases remaining between them. The CDR3 bases are TGTGCCAGTAGATGGGCGGACAGCCTGAACACTGAAGCTTTCTTT. Encoded protein: CASRWADSLNTEAFF.

CDR3 region: CAISDPTVGDDGYTF. CDR3 in DNA: TGTGCCATCAGTGATCCTACGGTGGGTGACGATGGCTACACCTTC. The rearrangement uses TRBV10-3 and TRBJ1-2; D gene uncertain. This CDR3 region has 15 residues. Trimming took 3 bases from V and 6 from J, leaving 17 bases between them. Germline CDR1 ENHRY, CDR2 SYGVKD.

As regards this clonotype: Compared with germline, one end of the junction differs, possibly owing to a read error. This rearrangement joins TRBV20-1 to TRBJ2-3, with 7 bases identical to TRBD2. Per the germline V gene, CDR1 is DFQATT and CDR2 is SNEGSKA (reference sequence). This CDR3 has 13 residues. CDR3 sequence reads: CSARAGPTDTQYF. DNA of the CDR3: TGCAGTGCCAGAGCGGGACCTACAGATACGCAGTATTTT.

The V call is TRBV2, the J call TRBJ2-2, with D uncertain. The V and J ends lost 2 bases and 0 bases respectively, with 4 bases between them. Germline assignment: CDR1 SNHLY and CDR2 FYNNEI. This CDR3 comprises 14 residues. The CDR3 spells CASSEQANTGELFF. Here the CDR3 DNA reads TGTGCCAGCAGTGAACAGGCGAACACCGGGGAGCTGTTTTTT.

This chain links TRBV29-1 with TRBJ2-4; perhaps D is TRBD1 or TRBD2 (7 bases each). There are 13 residues in the CDR3. V lost 4 bases to trimming and J lost 8 bases, with 15 bases between them. Germline V CDR1 and CDR2: SQVTM, ANQGSEA. Here the CDR3 DNA reads TGCAGCGTTGCTGATCAGGGGGGGCACATTCAGTACTTC. This sequence encodes CSVADQGGHIQYF.

The chain has TRBV7-9 and TRBJ2-1; D unresolved. The CDR3 loop spans 14 amino acids. Germline CDR1 and CDR2: SEHNR and FQNEAQ (reference sequence). V was pared by 1 base and J by 6 bases, with 10 bases between. The CDR3 here is CASSLGLGPNEQFF. The DNA for the CDR3 is TGTGCCAGCAGCTTAGGGTTGGGCCCCAATGAGCAGTTCTTC.

The V and J genes are TRBV28 and TRBJ2-5; 9 bases map to TRBD1. This CDR3 contains 18 residues. Trimming took 6 bases from V and 5 from J; bases not matched to a gene: 19. The germline CDR1 and CDR2 sequences are MDHEN and SYDVKM. The CDR3 is CASRNSPGQGHQEETQYF. CDR3 sequence (DNA): TGTGCCAGCAGAAACTCTCCGGGACAGGGTCACCAAGAGGAGACCCAGTACTTC.

The table lists this clonotype with a few counts. This rearrangement joins TRBV6-1 to TRBJ1-4, with unresolved D. Per germline, CDR1 MNHNS and CDR2 SASEGT. The CDR3 sequence is 13 residues long. V was pared by 0 bases and J by 8 bases, with 7 bases between. This CDR3 is CASSEAIEEKLFF. In nucleotides, the CDR3 is TGTGCCAGCAGTGAAGCAATTGAAGAAAAACTGTTTTTT.

The chain has TRBV15 and TRBJ2-2; D is uncertain. The V end was cut by 8 bases, the J end by 3 bases, with 10 bases between. The germline CDR1 and CDR2 sequences are LNHNV and YYDKDF (reference sequence). This CDR3 comprises 13 residues. The CDR3 DNA sequence: TGTGCCACCCGTCGCGGTGACACCGGGGAGCTGTTTTTT. Amino acid sequence: CATRRGDTGELFF.

The chain links TRBV5-1 to TRBJ2-3; TRBD1 matches 7 bases. The V gene end was trimmed by 4 bases and the J gene end by 2 bases; junction bases not matched to a gene: 13. The CDR3 spans 17 residues. Germline V gene lookup returns CDR1 SGHRS and CDR2 YFSETQ. This chain's CDR3 is CASSRDEQGPSTDTQYF. CDR3 in DNA: TGCGCCAGCAGCCGAGATGAACAGGGGCCATCCACAGATACGCAGTATTTT.

The rearrangement uses TRBV23-1 and TRBJ1-4; no clear D gene. TRBV23-1 is annotated as an ORF whose role is uncertain. Between the trimmed V and J ends, which lost 11 bases and 0 bases, there was a span of 13 bases. The CDR3 runs to 14 residues. Written as DNA, the CDR3 is TGCGCCCTACACCGACCCTCAACTAATGAAAAACTGTTTTTT. Protein: CALHRPSTNEKLFF.

The chain combines TRBV11-2 with TRBJ1-1; 7 bases fit TRBD1. The V gene end was trimmed by 5 bases and the J gene end by 4 bases; junction bases not matched to a gene: 10. The CDR3 length is 15 residues. In germline, CDR1 is SGHAT, CDR2 FQNNGV. The CDR3 region has the DNA TGTGCCAGCAGCACACAGACAGGGTGGGGCACTGAAGCTTTCTTT. Translating gives CASSTQTGWGTEAFF.

The V and J genes are TRBV14 and TRBJ1-1, with TRBD1 matching over 7 bases. Germline lookup yields CDR1 SGHDN and CDR2 FVKESK. The V gene end was trimmed by 0 bases and the J gene end by 3 bases; junction bases not matched to a gene: 13. This CDR3 comprises 18 residues. CDR3 DNA sequence: TGTGCCAGCAGCCAAGAGTCTACAGGGGTACGTGGGGACACTGAAGCTTTCTTT. Its translation: CASSQESTGVRGDTEAFF.

This chain connects TRBV12-5 to TRBJ2-2; 8 bases line up with TRBD2. J lost 2 bases, V lost 8 bases, and 7 bases had no gene match. CDR3 length equals 15 residues. Germline V CDR1 and CDR2: LGHNT, FRNRAP. The CDR3 reads CASCSLAANTGELFF. The DNA of the CDR3 is TGTGCTAGTTGTTCACTAGCGGCCAACACCGGGGAGCTGTTTTTT.

This chain joins TRBV20-1 and TRBJ2-1; D gene uncertain. The CDR3 covers 11 residues. Per the germline V gene, CDR1 is DFQATT and CDR2 is SNEGSKA (reference sequence). Deletions cut 5 bases from V and 3 bases from J, with 5 bases between. The CDR3 nucleotides are TGCAGTGCTCCTAGCTACAATGAGCAGTTCTTC. Translation: CSAPSYNEQFF.

The chain employs TRBV29-1 and TRBJ2-7; D is possibly TRBD1 (7 bases). The CDR3 length is 14 residues. Trimming stripped 0 bases from V and 9 bases from J, with 18 bases between. Germline V gene data show CDR1 as SQVTM and CDR2 as ANQGSEA. As DNA, the CDR3 is TGCAGCGTTGAAGAGACAGGGTTGCGGGAAGGGCAGTACTTC. It specifies CSVEETGLREGQYF.

The V call is TRBV5-1, the J call TRBJ2-7; maybe TRBD1 (6 bases). The V and J ends lost 7 bases and 2 bases respectively, with 19 bases between them. The CDR3 extends over 15 amino acids. From germline, CDR1 is SGHRS and CDR2 YFSETQ. The DNA for the CDR3 is TGCGCCAGCTCCTTGTTCAGGGGACATACCTACGAGCAGTACTTC. It specifies CASSLFRGHTYEQYF. Together with reference TRBV5-1 and TRBJ2-7, the CDR3 gives the full variable domain: KAGVTQTPRYLIKTRGQQVTLSCSPISGHRSVSWYQQTPGQGLQFLFEYFSETQRNKGNFPGRFSGRQFSNSRSEMNVSTLELGDSALYLCASSLFRGHTYEQYFGPGTRLTVT.

The CDR3 reads CASSMSLAYGYTF. CDR3 bases: TGTGCCAGTAGTATGTCCCTGGCCTATGGCTACACCTTC. J is TRBJ1-2 and V is TRBV19; no clear D gene. Germline lookup yields CDR1 LNHDA and CDR2 SQIVND (reference sequence). Trimming cost V 3 bases and J 4 bases, with 9 bases left between them. The CDR3 totals 13 residues.

The rearrangement links TRBV4-1 to TRBJ2-3; 16 bases line up with TRBD2. The CDR3 totals 18 residues. The junction had 5 bases not matched to a gene; V was cut back by 3 bases and J by 2 bases. In germline, CDR1 is MGHRA, CDR2 YSYEKL. The CDR3 loop reads CASSHGTSGGEDTDTQYF. In nucleotides, the CDR3 is TGCGCCAGCAGCCACGGGACTAGCGGGGGGGAGGACACAGATACGCAGTATTTT.

This chain joins TRBV28 and TRBJ2-7; 9 bases fit TRBD2. CDR1 is MDHEN, CDR2 SYDVKM, per germline. The CDR3 totals 15 residues. J was trimmed by 5 bases and V by 6 bases; bases with no gene match: 11. The CDR3 DNA is TGTGCCAGCAGCCCTTTAGCGGGAGACAAGAACGAGCAGTACTTC. This sequence encodes CASSPLAGDKNEQYF.

The chain is built from TRBV30 and TRBJ1-1; D not resolved. V lost 2 bases, J lost 0 bases, and 7 bases lay in between. The CDR3 runs 13 residues. CDR1 GTSNPN and CDR2 SVGIG come from the germline V gene (reference sequence). The CDR3 DNA reads as TGTGCCTGGAGTCCGACTTTGAACACTGAAGCTTTCTTT. Translation: CAWSPTLNTEAFF.

Only one count was recorded for this clonotype. The V gene is TRBV27, the J gene TRBJ2-2, with a possible D match to TRBD2 (6 bases). Germline V gene lookup returns CDR1 MNHEY and CDR2 SMNVEV (reference sequence). V lost 5 bases, J lost 2 bases, and 21 bases lay in between. CDR3 length: 18 residues. The CDR3 sequence is CASSPELARAHNTGELFF. In DNA form, the CDR3 reads TGTGCCAGCAGTCCCGAACTAGCAAGGGCCCATAACACCGGGGAGCTGTTTTTT.

This chain uses TRBV5-6 with TRBJ2-1, with TRBD1 matching over 11 bases. The V segment lost 2 bases and the J segment 1 base; nucleotides outside the gene matches: 8. From germline, CDR1 is SGHDT and CDR2 YYEEEE. The CDR3 loop spans 18 amino acids. The CDR3 reads CASSFRDRGERSYNEQFF. CDR3 sequence (DNA): TGTGCCAGCAGCTTCCGGGACAGGGGGGAACGGTCCTACAATGAGCAGTTCTTC.